The following is a T cell receptor beta chain sequence with its context. Its target is unknown. Reanalyzing the 5' RACE reads, TCRdb keeps one entry per CDR3 protein, without DNA. The listing records about 410,000 distinct CDR3 sequences. This sample was taken from a study of T cells expressing NK-cell markers. Study findings and constraints: Once again these clonotypes came out on top in the CD3+CD56-NKG2C+ fraction of several donors. A range of about 1.0-7.0% of CD8+ T cells consisted of dominant NKG2C+ clonotypes in roughly 6 donors.

There are 17 residues in the CDR3. The germline V gene encodes CDR1 SGHRS and CDR2 YFSETQ. Material for sequencing was blood T cells: a sorted CD56 or NKG2C T cell subset, CD4+ or CD8+ T cells, or bulk PBMC T cells (not recorded which). The V call is TRBV5-1, the J call TRBJ2-7; checking the TCRdb D call of TRBD2 is not possible without DNA. The clonotype comes from a woman aged 50 to 60 in good health. This CDR3 is CASSSGTSGRVGYEQYF.